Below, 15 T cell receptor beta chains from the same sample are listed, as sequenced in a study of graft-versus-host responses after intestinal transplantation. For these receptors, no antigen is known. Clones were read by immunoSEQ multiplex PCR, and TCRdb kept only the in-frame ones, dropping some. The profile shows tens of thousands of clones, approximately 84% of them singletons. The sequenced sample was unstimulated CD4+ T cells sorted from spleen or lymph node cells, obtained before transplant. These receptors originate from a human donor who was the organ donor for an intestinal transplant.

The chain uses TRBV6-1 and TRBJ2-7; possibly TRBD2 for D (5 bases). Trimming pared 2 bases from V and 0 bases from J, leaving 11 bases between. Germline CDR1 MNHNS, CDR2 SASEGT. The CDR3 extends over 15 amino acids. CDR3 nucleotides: TGTGCCAGCAGTGAATCGAGGGTGGACTCCTACGAGCAGTACTTC. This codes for CASSESRVDSYEQYF.

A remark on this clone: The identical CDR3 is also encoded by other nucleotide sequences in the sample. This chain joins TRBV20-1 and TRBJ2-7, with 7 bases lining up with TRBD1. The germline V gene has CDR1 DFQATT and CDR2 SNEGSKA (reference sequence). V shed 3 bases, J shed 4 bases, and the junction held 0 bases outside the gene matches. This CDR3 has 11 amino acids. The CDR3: CSARTGYEQYF. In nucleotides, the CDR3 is TGCAGTGCTAGGACAGGGTACGAGCAGTACTTC.

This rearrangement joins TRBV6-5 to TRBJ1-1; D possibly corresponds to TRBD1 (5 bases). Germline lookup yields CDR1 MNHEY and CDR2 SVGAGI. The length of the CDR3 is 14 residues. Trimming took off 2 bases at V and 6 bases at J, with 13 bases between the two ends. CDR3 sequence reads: CASSYPGRYAEAFF. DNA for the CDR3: TGTGCCAGCAGTTACCCGGGGCGGTACGCTGAAGCTTTCTTT.

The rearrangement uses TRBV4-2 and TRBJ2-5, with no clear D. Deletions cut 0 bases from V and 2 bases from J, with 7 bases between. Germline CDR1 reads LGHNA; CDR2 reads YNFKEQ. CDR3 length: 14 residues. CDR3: CASSQESAQETQYF. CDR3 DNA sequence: TGTGCCAGCAGCCAAGAGTCAGCGCAAGAGACCCAGTACTTC.

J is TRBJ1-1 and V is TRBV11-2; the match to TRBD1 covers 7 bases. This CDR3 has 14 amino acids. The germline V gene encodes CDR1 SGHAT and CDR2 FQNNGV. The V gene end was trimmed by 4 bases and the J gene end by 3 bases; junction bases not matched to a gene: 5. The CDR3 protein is CASSSRDSHTEAFF. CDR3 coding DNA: TGTGCCAGCAGCTCCCGGGACAGCCACACTGAAGCTTTCTTT.

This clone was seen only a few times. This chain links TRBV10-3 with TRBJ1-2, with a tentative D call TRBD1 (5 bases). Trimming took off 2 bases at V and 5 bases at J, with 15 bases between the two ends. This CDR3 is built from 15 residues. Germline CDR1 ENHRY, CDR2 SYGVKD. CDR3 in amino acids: CAISEKDRSIYGYTF. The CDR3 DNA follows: TGTGCCATCAGTGAGAAAGACAGAAGTATTTATGGCTACACCTTC.

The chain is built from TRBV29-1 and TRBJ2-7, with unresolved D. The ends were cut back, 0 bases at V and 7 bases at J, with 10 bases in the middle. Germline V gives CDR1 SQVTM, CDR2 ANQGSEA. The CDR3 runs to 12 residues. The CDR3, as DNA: TGCAGCGTTGAAGACGGGTCTTGGGAGCAGTACTTC. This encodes CSVEDGSWEQYF.

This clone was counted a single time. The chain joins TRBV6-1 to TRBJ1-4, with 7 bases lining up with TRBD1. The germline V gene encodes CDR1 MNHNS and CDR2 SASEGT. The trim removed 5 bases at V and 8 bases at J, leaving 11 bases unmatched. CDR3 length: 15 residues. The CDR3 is CASSRHRGMWEKLFF. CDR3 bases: TGTGCCAGCAGTAGGCACAGGGGTATGTGGGAAAAACTGTTTTTT.

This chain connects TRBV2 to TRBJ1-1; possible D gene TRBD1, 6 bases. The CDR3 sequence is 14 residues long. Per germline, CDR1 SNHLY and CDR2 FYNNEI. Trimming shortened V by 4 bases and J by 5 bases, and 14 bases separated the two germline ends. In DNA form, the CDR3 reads TGTGCCAGCAGTGTAACAGGGTTTACTACTGAAGCTTTCTTT. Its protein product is CASSVTGFTTEAFF. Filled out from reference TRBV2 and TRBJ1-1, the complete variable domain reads EPEVTQTPSHQVTQMGQEVILRCVPISNHLYFYWYRQILGQKVEFLVSFYNNEISEKSEIFDDQFSVERPDGSNFTLKIRSTKLEDSAMYFCASSVTGFTTEAFFGQGTRLTVV.

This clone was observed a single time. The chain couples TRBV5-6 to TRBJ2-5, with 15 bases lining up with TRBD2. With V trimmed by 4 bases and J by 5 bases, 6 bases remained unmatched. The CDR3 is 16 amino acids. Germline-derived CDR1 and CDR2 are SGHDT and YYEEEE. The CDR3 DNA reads TGTGCCAGCAGCCTCGGACTAGCGGGAGGGCTGGAGACCCAGTACTTC. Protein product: CASSLGLAGGLETQYF.

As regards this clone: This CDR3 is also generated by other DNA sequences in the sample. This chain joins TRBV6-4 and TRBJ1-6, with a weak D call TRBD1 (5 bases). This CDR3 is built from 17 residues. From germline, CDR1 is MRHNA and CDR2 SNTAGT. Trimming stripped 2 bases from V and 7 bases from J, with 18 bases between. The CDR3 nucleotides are TGTGCCAGCAGTGACCCACCACCGATAGGGGAAAATTCACCCCTCCACTTT. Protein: CASSDPPPIGENSPLHF.

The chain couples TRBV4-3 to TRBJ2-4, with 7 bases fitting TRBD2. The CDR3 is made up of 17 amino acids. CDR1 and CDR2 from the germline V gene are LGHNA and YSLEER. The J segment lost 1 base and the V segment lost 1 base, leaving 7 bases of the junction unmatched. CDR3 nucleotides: TGCGCCAGCAGCCAAGGGCGGGGGATGGGGGCCAAAAACATTCAGTACTTC. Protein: CASSQGRGMGAKNIQYF.

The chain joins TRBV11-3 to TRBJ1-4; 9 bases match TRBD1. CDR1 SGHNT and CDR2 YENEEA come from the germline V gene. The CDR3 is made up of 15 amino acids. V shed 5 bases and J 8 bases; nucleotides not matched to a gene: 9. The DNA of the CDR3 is TGTGCCAGCAGCCCCGGACAGGGGCAAAGGGAAAAACTGTTTTTT. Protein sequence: CASSPGQGQREKLFF.

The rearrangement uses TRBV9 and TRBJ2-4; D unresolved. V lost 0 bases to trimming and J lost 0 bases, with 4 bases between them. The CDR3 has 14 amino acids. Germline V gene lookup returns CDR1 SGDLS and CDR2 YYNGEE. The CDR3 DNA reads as TGTGCCAGCAGCGTAGGGACAGCCAAAAACATTCAGTACTTC. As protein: CASSVGTAKNIQYF.

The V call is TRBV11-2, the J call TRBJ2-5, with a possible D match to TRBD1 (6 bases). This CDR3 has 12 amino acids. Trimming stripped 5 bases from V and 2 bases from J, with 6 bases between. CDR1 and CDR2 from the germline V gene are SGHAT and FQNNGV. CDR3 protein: CASSGTQETQYF. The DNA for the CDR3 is TGTGCCAGCAGCGGGACACAAGAGACCCAGTACTTC.